This T cell receptor (beta chain) came from a study of molecular identifiers for immune sequencing clone quantification. Study summary: Across replicate runs, RNA obtained from approximately 20,000 or 100,000 naive CD8 cells was divided into five, with four undergoing sequencing.

General study results and limits: Under 1% of molecules in naive cells, but over 98% of effector molecules, belonged to clones above 20 RNA copies. Identical barcode-sharing TCR molecules could lead to underestimated sizes for highly expanded clones.

In this sample, this clonotype turned up a few times. Its antigen is unidentified. Sorted naive CD8 T cells were those defined as CD8+CD4-CCR7+CD45RA+. The V end was cut by 2 bases, the J end by 0 bases, with 16 bases between. Looked up from germline, CDR1 is MNHEY and CDR2 is SVGAGI. CDR3 size: 18 residues. A single record per CDR3 protein comes from TCRdb applying MiXCR to the PCR reads. In the table there are about 640,000 distinct CDR3 sequences, 15% to 20% of which are singletons. The rearrangement joins TRBV6-5 to TRBJ2-2; unclear D gene. The source material was naive CD8+ T cells from blood, with Jurkat cell RNA spiked in. Subset given: FACS-sorted CD8+CD4-CCR7+CD45RA+ naive T cells. The receptor was derived from a human donor in good health. Some libraries in this study had Jurkat cell RNA spiked in. The CDR3 bases are TGTGCCAGCAGTTACGGCCCGCTGTTGGACGCGAACACCGGGGAGCTGTTTTTT. Translating gives CASSYGPLLDANTGELFF.